The sequence of this TCR beta chain was determined in a study of blood T cell repertoires in COVID-19 (TCRdb year 2020). General notes on the study: Collaborator samples came from the United States, Italy and Spain and covered acute and convalescent phases of COVID-19. The material from the prospective study consisted of cDNA or gDNA derived from T cells, B-cell-depleted T cells, or PBMCs. Subjects who had been exposed to COVID-19, were actively infected with it, or had recovered from it provided the deeply sampled blood TCRbeta repertoires that made up the dataset. A freely available public database, intended as a resource for researchers studying the immune response to SARS-CoV-2, is where the repertoires were released. Samples came from the ongoing ImmuneRACE study (first 160 participants) plus 1,254 subjects from 6 global collaborators. Sample metadata almost always included a de-identified subject ID, COVID-19 status, age in years and sex. HLA class I and class II types, where available, came from metadata supplied by the sample provider rather than from assay-based typing. Results and caveats for the whole study, not just this receptor: How much clinical and demographic metadata was included differed by source and by participant, and the metadata was provided uncurated.

TCRbeta CDR3 regions were amplified from genomic DNA by means of the immunoSEQ Assay, a bias-controlled multiplex PCR. The paper's processing steps were these. The number of nucleated cells in each sample was estimated by amplification of reference gene primers within the assay. To quantify the absolute abundance of each unique TCRbeta CDR3 rearrangement, sequence reads were collapsed and filtered. For each sample, productive Simpson clonality was calculated as the square root of Simpson's diversity index across productive rearrangements. As stored in TCRdb, this immuneACCESS dataset retains in-frame rearrangements with V and J assigned. A fraction of the clones does not appear; measured against another copy, unresolved V genes explain less than half of the discrepancy, and the remainder lacks a known reason. D and trimming come from the DNA, and the V and J calls and clone size come from that table. The sample includes around 20,000 clones, with about nine tenths observed a single time. Of the sample, roughly 8.7% falls within the top ten clones.

The collaborating institutions used their own protocols to collect whole blood in K2EDTA tubes. For TCRbeta analysis, collaborators shipped samples as frozen whole blood, isolated PBMCs, or DNA extracted from either of those sample types. This clone was observed a handful of times. Its specific antigen is unknown. No much larger clonotype is one base removed from it; base qualities were not supplied. The TCR sequence derives from a human donor in a cohort sampled during active COVID-19. The donor label of this sample is uncertain. Material for sequencing was peripheral blood.

CDR3 loop: CASSPPSGRGAIQYF. DNA sequence: TGTGCCAGCTCACCTCCGTCCGGACGCGGGGCCATTCAGTACTTC. Recombination linked TRBV18 to TRBJ2-4, with TRBD2 tentatively as D gene (6 bases match). V is reduced by 3 bases and J by 9 bases, leaving a spacing of 18 bases between them. For CDR1 and CDR2, the germline V gene lists KGHSH and LQKENI. The CDR3 sequence holds 15 residues, the cysteine and phenylalanine included. The kept DNA is CDR3 alone, 45 bases in frame from the first base.